These 18 T cell receptor beta chains came from one sample sequenced in a study of blood T cell repertoires in COVID-19. Produced via immunoSEQ multiplex PCR; TCRdb's table is partial and in-frame only. This sample has roughly 49,000 clones; 86% occur once, and the top ten carry 3.5% to 5%. The sequenced sample was peripheral blood. The receptors stem from a man older than 75 with active COVID-19.

This chain's CDR3 is CAWTSGHTDTQYF. CDR3 coding DNA: TGTGCCTGGACTAGCGGACACACAGATACGCAGTATTTT. V and J are TRBV30 and TRBJ2-3, with 7 nucleotides matching TRBD2. This CDR3 is built from 13 residues. V lost 4 bases to trimming and J lost 2 bases; unmatched junction nucleotides: 3. Germline CDR1 reads GTSNPN; CDR2 reads SVGIG (reference sequence). Looking up the rest from reference TRBV30 and TRBJ2-3 gives the full variable domain: SQTIHQWPATLVQPVGSPLSLECTVEGTSNPNLYWYRQAAGRGLQLLFYSVGIGQISSEVPQNLSASRPQDRQFILSSKKLLLSDSGFYLCAWTSGHTDTQYFGPGTRLTVL.

The sample holds a few counts of this clone. The CDR3 DNA reads as TGTGCCAGCAGTGGAGCGGGAGGGTCGGATACGCAGTATTTT. It encodes CASSGAGGSDTQYF. V and J are TRBV6-4 and TRBJ2-3; 10 nucleotides align to TRBD2. V gave up 4 bases and J gave up 6 bases; unmatched junction bases: 4. From germline, CDR1 is MRHNA and CDR2 SNTAGT. This CDR3 spans 14 amino acids.

This chain joins TRBV27 and TRBJ2-3; D is possibly TRBD2 (6 bases). V was cut by 4 bases and J by 2 bases, with 10 bases left in between. In germline, CDR1 is MNHEY, CDR2 SMNVEV (reference sequence). The CDR3 runs to 14 residues. DNA of the CDR3: TGTGCCAGCAGTTCCGGACTAACCACAGATACGCAGTATTTT. Translating it yields CASSSGLTTDTQYF.

The chain is built from TRBV5-1 and TRBJ1-2; D is ambiguous. The CDR3 covers 14 residues. Germline-derived CDR1 and CDR2 are SGHRS and YFSETQ. With 0 bases removed from V and 1 base from J, the gap between germline ends came to 7 bases. The CDR3 nucleotides are TGCGCCAGCAGCTTGGGAGGGTTTAACTATGGCTACACCTTC. This encodes CASSLGGFNYGYTF.

The chain uses TRBV24-1 and TRBJ2-3, with D perhaps TRBD1 (5 bases). This CDR3 has 14 residues. Between the trimmed V and J ends, which lost 0 bases and 3 bases, there was a span of 6 bases. CDR1 is KGHDR and CDR2 is SFDVKD in the germline V gene. In DNA form, the CDR3 reads TGTGCCACCAGTGATTTGGGGGCGACAGATACGCAGTATTTT. Its translation: CATSDLGATDTQYF.

The chain is built from TRBV5-8 and TRBJ1-2; 7 nucleotides align to TRBD1. The CDR3 length is 16 residues. The germline CDR1 and CDR2 sequences are SGHTS and YDEGEE. V shed 5 bases, J shed 3 bases, and the junction held 13 bases outside the gene matches. CDR3 DNA sequence: TGTGCCAGCAGAAGAAGGTTCGCCGGGACAGACTATGGCTACACCTTC. Protein: CASRRRFAGTDYGYTF. The full variable domain, completed using reference TRBV5-8 and TRBJ1-2, is EAGVTQSPTHLIKTRGQQATLRCSPISGHTSVYWYQQALGLGLQFLLWYDEGEERNRGNFPPRFSGRQFPNYSSELNVNALELEDSALYLCASRRRFAGTDYGYTFGSGTRLTVV.

The J gene is TRBJ2-1, the V gene TRBV6-5, with 9 bases identical to TRBD2. This CDR3 region has 14 residues. V shed 2 bases, J shed 8 bases, and the junction held 4 bases outside the gene matches. The V gene's germline CDR1 is MNHEY and CDR2 SVGAGI. The CDR3 reads CASSYGTSFDEQFF. Written as DNA, the CDR3 is TGTGCCAGCAGTTACGGGACTAGCTTCGATGAGCAGTTCTTC.

This rearrangement joins TRBV27 to TRBJ2-1, with 8 bases matching TRBD1. The CDR3 extends over 11 amino acids. Trimming at V came to 10 bases and at J to 8 bases, leaving 4 bases not matched to a gene. The germline V gene encodes CDR1 MNHEY and CDR2 SMNVEV (reference sequence). The CDR3 DNA follows: TGTGCCACCGACAGGGGCGATGAGCAGTTCTTC. Amino acids: CATDRGDEQFF.

This clone is labeled as medium-sized (0.01 to 0.1%). This chain joins TRBV6-1 and TRBJ1-5; TRBD1 aligns across 8 bases. Unmatched junction bases numbered 6, after V lost 1 base and J lost 7 bases. Germline V gives CDR1 MNHNS, CDR2 SASEGT. The CDR3 has 15 residues. CDR3 bases: TGTGCCAGCAGTGAAGGAGGGACAGGAGGGCAGCCCCAGCATTTT. Translated, it gives CASSEGGTGGQPQHF.

DNA of the CDR3: TGTGCCAGCAGTTGGGGGAGCGGGGAGCAGTTCTTC. This sequence encodes CASSWGSGEQFF. The chain has TRBV12-3 or TRBV12-4 and TRBJ2-1, with D perhaps TRBD2 (6 bases). The CDR3 consists of 12 residues. Trimming pared 4 bases from V and 10 bases from J, leaving 11 bases between.

The V and J genes are TRBV15 and TRBJ2-7; 9 nucleotides agree with TRBD1. Per the germline V gene, CDR1 is LNHNV and CDR2 is YYDKDF (reference sequence). Trimming at V came to 5 bases and at J to 4 bases, leaving 6 bases not matched to a gene. This CDR3 is built from 14 residues. The CDR3 region is CATSETGGDYEQYF. For the CDR3, the DNA is TGTGCCACCAGCGAAACAGGGGGCGATTACGAGCAGTACTTC.

The rearrangement joins TRBV7-7 to TRBJ2-1; 16 nucleotides align to TRBD2. The germline V gene encodes CDR1 SSHAT and CDR2 FNYEAQ (reference sequence). V lost 6 bases to trimming and J lost 1 base; unmatched junction nucleotides: 6. The CDR3 has 18 residues. The CDR3 reads CASSPGTSGRASYNEQFF. The CDR3 nucleotides are TGTGCCAGCAGTCCCGGGACTAGCGGGAGGGCGTCCTACAATGAGCAGTTCTTC.

This chain joins TRBV6-6 and TRBJ2-7; weak D call: TRBD1 (5 bases). Germline V CDR1 and CDR2: MNHNY, SVGAGI (reference sequence). The V end lost 0 bases, the J end lost 4 bases, and 13 bases lay between the germline ends. There are 15 residues in the CDR3. The CDR3 protein is CASSYSSARVYEQYF. CDR3 in DNA: TGTGCCAGCAGTTACTCGTCGGCCAGGGTGTACGAGCAGTACTTC.

The rearrangement uses TRBV5-4 and TRBJ2-1, with 10 bases that match TRBD2. CDR3 length equals 16 residues. In germline, CDR1 is SGHNT, CDR2 YYREEE (reference sequence). The trim removed 4 bases at V and 6 bases at J, leaving 10 bases unmatched. CDR3 protein: CASSRSSSGSGNEQFF. DNA for the CDR3: TGTGCCAGCAGCAGGTCGTCTAGCGGGAGTGGCAATGAGCAGTTCTTC. Looking up the rest from reference TRBV5-4 and TRBJ2-1 gives the full variable domain: ETGVTQSPTHLIKTRGQQVTLRCSSQSGHNTVSWYQQALGQGPQFIFQYYREEENGRGNFPPRFSGLQFPNYSSELNVNALELDDSALYLCASSRSSSGSGNEQFFGPGTRLTVL.

This chain links TRBV18 with TRBJ2-3, with D perhaps matching TRBD2 (5 bases). The V gene's germline CDR1 is KGHSH and CDR2 LQKENI. The CDR3 covers 14 residues. V shed 3 bases and J shed 5 bases, with 12 bases lying between them. CDR3 amino acids: CASSPPGVRDTQYF. CDR3 coding DNA: TGTGCCAGCTCACCTCCCGGGGTCAGAGATACGCAGTATTTT. Together with reference TRBV18 and TRBJ2-3, the CDR3 gives the full variable domain: NAGVMQNPRHLVRRRGQEARLRCSPMKGHSHVYWYRQLPEEGLKFMVYLQKENIIDESGMPKERFSAEFPKEGPSILRIQQVVRGDSAAYFCASSPPGVRDTQYFGPGTRLTVL.

This sequence joins TRBV4-3 and TRBJ2-3; 10 nucleotides align to TRBD2. The CDR3 has 15 residues. Germline lookup yields CDR1 LGHNA and CDR2 YSLEER. V trimming: 6 bases; J trimming: 6 bases; junction bases outside the gene matches: 9. The CDR3: CASRLAGDLGDTQYF. CDR3 sequence (DNA): TGCGCCAGCAGGCTAGCGGGAGACCTGGGGGATACGCAGTATTTT.

The gene calls are TRBV28 and TRBJ2-5; TRBD2 matches 8 bases. The J segment lost 5 bases and the V segment lost 8 bases, leaving 4 bases of the junction unmatched. This CDR3 has 12 residues. Germline V gene lookup returns CDR1 MDHEN and CDR2 SYDVKM. This CDR3 is CASRGGRETQYF. Here the CDR3 DNA reads TGTGCCAGCCGGGGGGGTCGGGAGACCCAGTACTTC.

The chain joins TRBV30 to TRBJ2-2; D unresolved. Trimming pared 8 bases from V and 2 bases from J, leaving 18 bases between. Germline CDR1 and CDR2: GTSNPN and SVGIG (reference sequence). The CDR3 covers 15 residues. CDR3 in DNA: TGTGCCCGCAAAACCGGCTACAGAAACACCGGGGAGCTGTTTTTT. Its protein is CARKTGYRNTGELFF.